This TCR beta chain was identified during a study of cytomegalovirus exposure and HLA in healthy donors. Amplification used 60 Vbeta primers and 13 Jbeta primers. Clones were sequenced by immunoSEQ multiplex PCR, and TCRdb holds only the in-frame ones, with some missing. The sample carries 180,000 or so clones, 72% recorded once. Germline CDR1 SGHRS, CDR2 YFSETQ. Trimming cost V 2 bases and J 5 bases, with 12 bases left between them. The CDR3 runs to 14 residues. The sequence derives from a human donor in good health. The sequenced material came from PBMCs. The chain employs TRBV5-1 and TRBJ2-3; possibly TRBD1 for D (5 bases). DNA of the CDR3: TGCGCCAGCAGCTTCGCCAGGGAAAGAGATACGCAGTATTTT. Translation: CASSFARERDTQYF.